The entry below gives a single T cell receptor (beta chain) sequence along with its context. The source of the sample is a study of control samples from healthy donors and cancer patients. V lost 5 bases and J lost 6; bases outside the gene matches: 11. The germline V gene has CDR1 SEHNR and CDR2 FQNEAQ (reference sequence). The CDR3 contains 17 residues. Sequencing was performed with immunoSEQ multiplex PCR; in TCRdb, only in-frame clones are kept and a portion is missing. The sample includes approximately 140,000 clones, roughly nine tenths of them seen just once. This clonotype was obtained from a woman aged 30 to 39 in good health. The chain has TRBV7-9 and TRBJ2-7, with 15 bases lining up with TRBD2. The sample consisted of blood. CDR3 DNA sequence: TGTGCCAGCAGCCCGAATGGGGGACTAGCGGGAGGTTTCGAGCAGTACTTC. This codes for CASSPNGGLAGGFEQYF.